This T cell receptor (beta chain) is drawn from a study of monozygotic twins with inflammatory bowel disease. The UMIs carried a 6-nucleotide sample barcode, and they were added by template switching. From the 5' RACE reads, TCRdb lists one entry per CDR3 protein and no DNA. The table gives 300,000 to 350,000 distinct CDR3 sequences; the top ten clones make up under 2.5% of it. Germline V gene lookup returns CDR1 SGHTA and CDR2 FQGNSA. This CDR3 spans 13 amino acids. The chain is built from TRBV7-2 and TRBJ2-4; TCRdb's D gene call, TRBD2, goes unchecked for lack of DNA. This TCR derives from a human donor with ulcerative colitis or Crohn's disease, or a healthy co-twin of an affected twin (not recorded which). Sequencing was performed on blood. The chain's CDR3 is CASSLTGPDIQYF. The full variable domain, rest sourced from reference TRBV7-2 and TRBJ2-4, is GAGVSQSPSNKVTEKGKDVELRCDPISGHTALYWYRQSLGQGLEFLIYFQGNSAPDKSGLPSDRFSAERTGGSVSTLTIQRTQQEDSAVYLCASSLTGPDIQYFGAGTRLSVL.